This TCR beta chain appears in the sequencing data of a study of cytomegalovirus exposure and HLA in healthy donors. Whole-study results and caveats: Indistinguishable V segments, including TRBV6-2 and TRBV6-3, were excluded. It was likely that a cluster of highly shared sequence variants was a sequencing artifact. A later analysis linked a missense DCLRE1C variant to TCR beta V- and J-gene trimming.

The table lists this clone with a few counts. What it binds is not known. PCR amplification relied on 60 Vbeta primers (plus 13 Jbeta primers). Assay: immunoSEQ multiplex PCR; the TCRdb copy retains only in-frame clones and omits some. The sample holds 110,000 or so clones, roughly 71% seen once. This CDR3 region has 13 residues. CDR1 is GTSNPN, CDR2 SVGIG, per germline (reference sequence). Trimming pared 0 bases from V and 5 bases from J, leaving 8 bases between. The sample was PBMCs. The chain combines TRBV30 with TRBJ2-1; D is ambiguous. The sequence was obtained from a man younger than 35 in good health and CMV-seropositive. The CDR3 DNA follows: TGTGCCTGGAGTGTATGGCAGAACAATGAGCAGTTCTTC. Protein product: CAWSVWQNNEQFF.